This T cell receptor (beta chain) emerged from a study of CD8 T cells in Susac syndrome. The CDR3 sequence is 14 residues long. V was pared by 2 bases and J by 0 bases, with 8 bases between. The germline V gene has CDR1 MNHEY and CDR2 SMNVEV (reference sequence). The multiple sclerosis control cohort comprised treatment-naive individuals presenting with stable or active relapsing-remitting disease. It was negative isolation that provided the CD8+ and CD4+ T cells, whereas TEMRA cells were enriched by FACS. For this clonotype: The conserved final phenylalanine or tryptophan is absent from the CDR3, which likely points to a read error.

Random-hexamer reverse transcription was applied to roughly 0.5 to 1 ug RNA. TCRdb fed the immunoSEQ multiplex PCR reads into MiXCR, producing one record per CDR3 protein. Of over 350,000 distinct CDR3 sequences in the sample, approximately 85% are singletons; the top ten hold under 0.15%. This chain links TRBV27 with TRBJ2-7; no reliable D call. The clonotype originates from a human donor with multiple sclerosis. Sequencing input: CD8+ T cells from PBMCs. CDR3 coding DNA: TGTGCCAGCAGTTTAGGGGTTGACTCCTACGAGCAGTACCTC. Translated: CASSLGVDSYEQYL.